These 7 T cell receptor beta chains were all obtained from the same sample, sequenced in a study of shared clonotypes between healthy human individuals. Method: immunoSEQ multiplex PCR; TCRdb's copy keeps in-frame clones and lacks some. The sample consists of around 1,000,000 clones, 70% to 85% of them appearing once. Material: memory CD4+ T cells from PBMCs. Subset: CD45RA-negative fraction. All receptors come from a man aged 18 to 29 in good health. Some clones in this sample may be carry-over from other donors' samples.

The V gene is TRBV5-6, the J gene TRBJ2-5, with TRBD1 identical over 8 bases. J gave up 4 bases and V 1 base, and 6 bases lay outside the gene matches. Germline V lookup: CDR1 SGHDT, CDR2 YYEEEE. This CDR3 is 15 amino acids long. The CDR3 coding sequence is TGTGCCAGCAGCTTGTTAGGACAGGGAAGAGAGACCCAGTACTTC. Its translation: CASSLLGQGRETQYF.

This clone occurred a few times. V and J are TRBV11-1 and TRBJ1-1, with 8 bases aligning to TRBD1. Looked up from germline, CDR1 is SGHAT and CDR2 is FQDESV (reference sequence). The junction had 5 bases not matched to a gene; V was cut back by 2 bases and J by 0 bases. The CDR3 runs to 16 residues. The chain's CDR3 is CASSLQGAGVNTEAFF. CDR3 DNA sequence: TGTGCCAGCAGCTTACAGGGGGCCGGGGTGAACACTGAAGCTTTCTTT. Filled out from reference TRBV11-1 and TRBJ1-1, the complete variable domain reads EAEVAQSPRYKITEKSQAVAFWCDPISGHATLYWYRQILGQGPELLVQFQDESVVDDSQLPKDRFSAERLKGVDSTLKIQPAELGDSAMYLCASSLQGAGVNTEAFFGQGTRLTVV.

V is TRBV7-9 and J is TRBJ1-2; 10 nucleotides line up with TRBD1. This CDR3 comprises 14 residues. The germline V gene has CDR1 SEHNR and CDR2 FQNEAQ (reference sequence). V gave up 3 bases and J gave up 3 bases; unmatched junction bases: 1. The CDR3 loop reads CASSLDRGDYGYTF. The CDR3 DNA reads TGTGCCAGCAGCTTGGACAGGGGGGACTATGGCTACACCTTC. Variable domain in full (rest from reference TRBV7-9 and TRBJ1-2): DTGVSQNPRHKITKRGQNVTFRCDPISEHNRLYWYRQTLGQGPEFLTYFQNEAQLEKSRLLSDRFSAERPKGSFSTLEIQRTEQGDSAMYLCASSLDRGDYGYTFGSGTRLTVV.

This rearrangement joins TRBV28 to TRBJ2-4, with D perhaps TRBD2 (6 bases). Germline V gene lookup returns CDR1 MDHEN and CDR2 SYDVKM. The ends were cut back, 5 bases at V and 8 bases at J, with 16 bases in the middle. The CDR3 is 14 amino acids. Here the CDR3 DNA reads TGTGCCAGCAGTCCTTTGGGGGGTGGCGACATTCAGTACTTC. Protein sequence: CASSPLGGGDIQYF.

For the CDR3, the DNA is TGCGCCAGCAGCTTCCCGGGACTACAAAGCACAGATACGCAGTATTTT. Residues: CASSFPGLQSTDTQYF. The rearrangement joins TRBV5-1 to TRBJ2-3, with 7 bases identical to TRBD2. V lost 2 bases and J lost 0; bases outside the gene matches: 6. CDR1 and CDR2 from the germline V gene are SGHRS and YFSETQ. The CDR3 runs 16 residues.

This clone was recorded at least ten times. The chain joins TRBV2 to TRBJ1-6; no reliable D call. The CDR3 consists of 12 residues. CDR1 is SNHLY, CDR2 FYNNEI, per germline. The ends were cut back, 1 base at V and 11 bases at J, with 6 bases in the middle. This CDR3 reads CASSEGYAPLHF. Written as DNA, the CDR3 is TGTGCCAGCAGTGAAGGGTACGCACCCCTCCACTTT. The whole variable domain, filled in from reference TRBV2 and TRBJ1-6, reads EPEVTQTPSHQVTQMGQEVILRCVPISNHLYFYWYRQILGQKVEFLVSFYNNEISEKSEIFDDQFSVERPDGSNFTLKIRSTKLEDSAMYFCASSEGYAPLHFGNGTRLTVT.

V gene TRBV5-1 combines with J gene TRBJ1-2; D is uncertain. Germline assignment: CDR1 SGHRS and CDR2 YFSETQ. The CDR3 is made up of 14 amino acids. The V and J ends lost 1 base and 4 bases respectively, with 11 bases between them. The CDR3 reads CASSLTAGSYGYTF. The CDR3 nucleotides are TGCGCCAGCAGCTTGACCGCCGGGAGCTATGGCTACACCTTC.